The clone carrying this TCR beta chain was detected only a few times. The data are from a study of blood T cells in healthy people across ages. Study in general: Template switching retrieved approximately one barcoded beta molecule for each two T cells.

It was with a sample-barcoded 5' primer and a J-beta primer mix that a second PCR of roughly 7 to 12 cycles was run. TCRdb reanalysed the 5' RACE reads using MiXCR and keeps one entry per CDR3 protein. The sample has 1.5 million to 2 million distinct CDR3 sequences; 40% to 55% are singletons. Extraction of total RNA produced a minimum of 5.5 micrograms from each sample. The sequence was collected from a woman between 35 and 50 years old in good health. What was sequenced was blood.

The CDR3 loop is CASSQVGGTAETQYF. CDR3 sequence (DNA): TGTGCCAGCAGCCAAGTAGGGGGGACAGCAGAGACCCAGTACTTC. The gene calls are TRBV14 and TRBJ2-5; possible D gene TRBD1, 7 bases. CDR1 and CDR2 from the germline V gene are SGHDN and FVKESK. The CDR3 sequence is 15 residues long. Trimming removed 1 base from V and 4 bases from J, with 13 bases in between.